Listed below are T cell receptor beta chains from one sample, sequenced in a study of blood T cell repertoires in COVID-19. Profiling relied on immunoSEQ multiplex PCR, and the TCRdb table lists in-frame clones only, not all of them. Of fewer than 65,000 clones listed, more than 90% are singletons. Sequenced material: peripheral blood. Receptor source: a man aged 50-60 years with acute or convalescent COVID-19. Each CDR3 is given with its conserved first and last residue.

j_call v_call cdr3_aa
TRBJ2-1 TRBV24-1 CATSDMASGSRNEQFF
TRBJ2-1 TRBV24-1 CATSGRSSGSSYEQFF
TRBJ1-1 TRBV5-1 CASSLEGGRENTEAFF
TRBJ2-2 TRBV18 CASSMERANTGELFF
TRBJ1-2 TRBV6-5 CASSYAATGGSYGYTF
TRBJ2-2 TRBV27 CASSLLGGRLGTGELFF
TRBJ2-7 TRBV12-3/TRBV12-4 CASTPGHSYEQYF
TRBJ2-2 TRBV25-1 CASSWNTGELFF
TRBJ1-2 TRBV7-9 CASSTPTDPNYGYTF
TRBJ1-2 TRBV7-2 CASSLAGSGGKTF
TRBJ2-1 TRBV27 CASSFPGTSARGEQFF
TRBJ2-3 TRBV5-1 CASSPLAGGEDTQYF